A selection of T cell receptor beta chains follows, all from one sample in a study of vaccination and CD4 T cells after COVID-19. MiXCR, applied by TCRdb to the PCR reads, yields one record per CDR3 protein. The table includes more than 15,000 distinct CDR3 sequences, roughly two fifths detected once. These receptors have no identified antigens. Sample: CD4+ T cells from blood, cultured in vitro, taken before SARS-CoV-2 vaccination. Receptors were obtained from a human donor who received a COVID-19 vaccine. Each CDR3 is given with its conserved first and last residue. Rows give clone size only sometimes, using once, few, many, or a class for an expanded clone.

CDR3	J	size	V
CASSLDSGGYGYTF	TRBJ1-2	few	TRBV7-9
CASRIQGPREYGYTF	TRBJ1-2	few	TRBV5-6
CASSEGTGTNQPQHF	TRBJ1-5	NA	TRBV10-1
CASSYWGGDEKLFF	TRBJ1-4	few	TRBV6-5
CASSLQGPAAFF	TRBJ1-1	NA	TRBV12-3/TRBV12-4
CASRGITGKNQPQHF	TRBJ1-5	few	TRBV2
CASSLQGQSNQPQHF	TRBJ1-5	few	TRBV11-2
CATSRDRGVQPQHF	TRBJ1-5	few	TRBV15
CSASGGGLATSYEQYF	TRBJ2-7	NA	TRBV20-1
CASSYGSGTGDPYEQYF	TRBJ2-7	few	TRBV6-5
CASSYSPDTGELFF	TRBJ2-2	few	TRBV6-5
CASSSFGGDDTQYF	TRBJ2-3	few	TRBV6-2/TRBV6-3
CATSDTGNQPQHF	TRBJ1-5	NA	TRBV24-1
CASSEDRDLRYDYTF	TRBJ1-2	NA	TRBV6-1
CASSATVLSYEQYF	TRBJ2-7	NA	TRBV2
CSALRPGGTYEQYF	TRBJ2-7	NA	TRBV20-1
CSVGEPRGLNYGYTF	TRBJ1-2	NA	TRBV29-1
CSARQTGRRNTEAFF	TRBJ1-1	NA	TRBV20-1
CASSPSGTSGGLYNEQFF	TRBJ2-1	NA	TRBV7-8
CASSQRTSQETQYF	TRBJ2-5	NA	TRBV14
CASSESPGRDEQYF	TRBJ2-7	NA	TRBV10-1
CASSLAQGMNTEAFF	TRBJ1-1	NA	TRBV7-9
CAIKTSGGGGTDTQYF	TRBJ2-3	few	TRBV10-3
CASSFTYTDTQYF	TRBJ2-3	NA	TRBV7-6
CSARLRGTIDTQYF	TRBJ2-3	few	TRBV20-1
CASPTSGGSTDTQYF	TRBJ2-3	few	TRBV2
CASSRDTNSPLHF	TRBJ1-6	few	TRBV6-1
CASRTSNGELFF	TRBJ2-2	NA	TRBV12-3/TRBV12-4
CATTNDRNTEAFF	TRBJ1-1	few	TRBV6-4
CASSDRQGAAKNIQYF	TRBJ2-4	once	TRBV6-1
CASSLGLGDSPLHF	TRBJ1-6	few	TRBV7-9
CASSANRAKWTQYF	TRBJ2-3	NA	TRBV2
CASSLDDSTDTQYF	TRBJ2-3	NA	TRBV7-2
CAIRGTGNQPQHF	TRBJ1-5	NA	TRBV10-3
CASRTTGDTEAFF	TRBJ1-1	few	TRBV7-2
CASSSTGTGKDEQYF	TRBJ2-7	NA	TRBV5-1
CASWTGTQPQHF	TRBJ1-5	few	TRBV6-1
CASSEPHGVSSYEQYF	TRBJ2-7	NA	TRBV6-1
CASSSVIGRGNYGYTF	TRBJ1-2	few	TRBV7-8
CSVESVGPPGDIQYF	TRBJ2-4	few	TRBV29-1
CASSIADRGVRTEAFF	TRBJ1-1	once	TRBV19
CAWSQDRGHGYTF	TRBJ1-2	NA	TRBV30
CASSLGFGARRTEAFF	TRBJ1-1	NA	TRBV7-9
CASPTREAQPQHF	TRBJ1-5	NA	TRBV18
CASSWDRLSTNEKLFF	TRBJ1-4	few	TRBV2
CASSLEGQGVRETQYF	TRBJ2-5	few	TRBV7-2
CSVEAGYNEQFF	TRBJ2-1	NA	TRBV29-1
CAISRSGGESFEQYF	TRBJ2-7	few	TRBV10-3
CATSDSFRGDTQYF	TRBJ2-3	few	TRBV24-1
CASTLAIVETQYF	TRBJ2-5	once	TRBV12-3/TRBV12-4
CASSILTGDLNSNQPQHF	TRBJ1-5	NA	TRBV19
CASRLGQGVFYGYTF	TRBJ1-2	few	TRBV2
CSAIDRVAGNTIYF	TRBJ1-3	NA	TRBV20-1
CASSDRETQYF	TRBJ2-5	NA	TRBV10-1
CASSPRTRNNNEQFF	TRBJ2-1	NA	TRBV7-8